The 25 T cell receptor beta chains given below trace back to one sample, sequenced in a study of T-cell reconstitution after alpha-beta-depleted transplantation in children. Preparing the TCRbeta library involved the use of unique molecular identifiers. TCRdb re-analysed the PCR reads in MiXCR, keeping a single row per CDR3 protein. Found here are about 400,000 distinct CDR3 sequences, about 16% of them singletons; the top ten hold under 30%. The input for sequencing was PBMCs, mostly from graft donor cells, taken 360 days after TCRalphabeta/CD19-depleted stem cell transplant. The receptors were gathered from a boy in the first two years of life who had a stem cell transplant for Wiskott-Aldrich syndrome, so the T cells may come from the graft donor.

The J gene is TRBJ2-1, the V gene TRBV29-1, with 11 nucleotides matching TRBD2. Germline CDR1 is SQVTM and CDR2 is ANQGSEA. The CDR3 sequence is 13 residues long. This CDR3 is CSASGRFYNEQFF. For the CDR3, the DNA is TGCAGTGCTAGCGGGAGGTTCTACAATGAGCAGTTCTTC.

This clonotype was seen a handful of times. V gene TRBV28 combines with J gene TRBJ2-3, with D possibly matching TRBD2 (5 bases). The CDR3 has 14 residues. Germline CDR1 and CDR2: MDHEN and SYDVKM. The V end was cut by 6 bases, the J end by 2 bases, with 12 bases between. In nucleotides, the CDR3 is TGTGCCAGCAGGCTAGCCCATTTCACAGATACGCAGTATTTT. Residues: CASRLAHFTDTQYF. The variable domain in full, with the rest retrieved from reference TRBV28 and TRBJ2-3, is DVKVTQSSRYLVKRTGEKVFLECVQDMDHENMFWYRQDPGLGLRLIYFSYDVKMKEKGDIPEGYSVSREKKERFSLILESASTNQTSMYLCASRLAHFTDTQYFGPGTRLTVL.

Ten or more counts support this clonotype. The DNA for the CDR3 is TGTGCCATCAGTGATTGGCGGGAGGCCCAAGAGACCCAGTACTTC. Its protein is CAISDWREAQETQYF. The gene calls are TRBV10-3 and TRBJ2-5; 8 positions match TRBD2. V shed 3 bases and J 1 base; nucleotides not matched to a gene: 4. Germline-derived CDR1 and CDR2 are ENHRY and SYGVKD. This CDR3 comprises 15 residues.

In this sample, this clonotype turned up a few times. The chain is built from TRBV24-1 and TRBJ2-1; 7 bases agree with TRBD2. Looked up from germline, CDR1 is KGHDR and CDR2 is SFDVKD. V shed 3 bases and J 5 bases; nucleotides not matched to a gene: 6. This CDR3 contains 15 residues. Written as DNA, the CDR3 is TGTGCCACCAGTGATCCCCGCCGGGGGGACAATGAGCAGTTCTTC. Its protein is CATSDPRRGDNEQFF.

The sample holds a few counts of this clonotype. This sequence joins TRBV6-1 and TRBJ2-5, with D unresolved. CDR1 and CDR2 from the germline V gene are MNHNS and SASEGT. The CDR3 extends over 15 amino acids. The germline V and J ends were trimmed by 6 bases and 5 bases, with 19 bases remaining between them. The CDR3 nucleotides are TGTGCCAGCAGCCCCCGGCAGGTGAAGATCGAGACCCAGTACTTC. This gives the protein CASSPRQVKIETQYF.

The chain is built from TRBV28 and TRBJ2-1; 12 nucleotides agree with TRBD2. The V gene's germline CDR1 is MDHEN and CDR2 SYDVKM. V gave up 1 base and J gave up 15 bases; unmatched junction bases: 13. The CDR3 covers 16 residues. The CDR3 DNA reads TGTGCCAGCAGTTTATCACTAGCGGGGGGCGTACCCGGAGCGTTCTTC. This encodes CASSLSLAGGVPGAFF.

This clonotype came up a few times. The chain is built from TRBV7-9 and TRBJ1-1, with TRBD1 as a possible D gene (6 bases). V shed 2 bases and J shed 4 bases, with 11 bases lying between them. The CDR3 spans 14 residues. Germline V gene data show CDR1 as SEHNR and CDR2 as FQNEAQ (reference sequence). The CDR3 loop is CASSLYQGTTEAFF. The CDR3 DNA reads TGTGCCAGCAGCTTATATCAGGGGACCACTGAAGCTTTCTTT. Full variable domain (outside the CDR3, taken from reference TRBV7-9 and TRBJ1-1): DTGVSQNPRHKITKRGQNVTFRCDPISEHNRLYWYRQTLGQGPEFLTYFQNEAQLEKSRLLSDRFSAERPKGSFSTLEIQRTEQGDSAMYLCASSLYQGTTEAFFGQGTRLTVV.

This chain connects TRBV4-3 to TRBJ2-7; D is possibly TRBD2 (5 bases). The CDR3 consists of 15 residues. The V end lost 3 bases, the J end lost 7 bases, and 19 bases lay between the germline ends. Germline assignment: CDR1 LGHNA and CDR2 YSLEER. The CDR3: CASSHGGRALREQYF. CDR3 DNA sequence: TGCGCCAGCAGCCACGGCGGGCGTGCGTTGAGGGAGCAGTACTTC.

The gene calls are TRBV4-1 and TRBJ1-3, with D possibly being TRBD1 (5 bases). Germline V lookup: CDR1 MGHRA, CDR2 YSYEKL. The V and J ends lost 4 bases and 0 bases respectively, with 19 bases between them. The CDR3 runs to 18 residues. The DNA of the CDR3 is TGCGCCAGCAGCCGAGATCCGCCGGCGAGGGGCTCTGGAAACACCATATATTTT. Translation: CASSRDPPARGSGNTIYF.

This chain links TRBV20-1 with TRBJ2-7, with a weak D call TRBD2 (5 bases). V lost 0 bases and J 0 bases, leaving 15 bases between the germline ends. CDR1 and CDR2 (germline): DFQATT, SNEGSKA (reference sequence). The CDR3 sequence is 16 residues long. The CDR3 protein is CSARDRGRASSYEQYF. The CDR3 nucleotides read TGCAGTGCTAGAGATCGAGGGCGGGCGAGCTCCTACGAGCAGTACTTC.

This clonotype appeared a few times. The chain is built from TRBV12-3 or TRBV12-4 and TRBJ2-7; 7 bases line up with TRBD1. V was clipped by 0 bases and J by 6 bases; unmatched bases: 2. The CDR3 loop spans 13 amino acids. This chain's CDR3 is CASSLAGQFEQYF. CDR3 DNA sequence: TGTGCCAGCAGTTTAGCGGGACAGTTCGAGCAGTACTTC.

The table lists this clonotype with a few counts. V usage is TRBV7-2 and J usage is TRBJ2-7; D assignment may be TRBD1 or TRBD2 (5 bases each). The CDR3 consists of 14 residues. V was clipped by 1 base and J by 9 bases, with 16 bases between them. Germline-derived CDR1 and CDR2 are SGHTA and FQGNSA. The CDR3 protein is CASSLGGTGFGQYF. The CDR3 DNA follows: TGTGCCAGCAGCTTAGGGGGGACGGGGTTTGGGCAGTACTTC.

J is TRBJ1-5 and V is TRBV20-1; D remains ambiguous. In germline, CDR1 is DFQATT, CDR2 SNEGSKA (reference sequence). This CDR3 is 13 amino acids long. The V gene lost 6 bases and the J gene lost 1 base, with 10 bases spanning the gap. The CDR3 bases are TGCAGTGCCCTTCCGGGAAGCAATCAGCCCCAGCATTTT. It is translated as CSALPGSNQPQHF.

As DNA, the CDR3 is TGCGCCAGCAGCTATATCGGGGGGGCCGTTTTGGAGACCCAGTACTTC. The encoded protein is CASSYIGGAVLETQYF. The chain combines TRBV5-1 with TRBJ2-5; 8 nucleotides line up with TRBD2. J was trimmed by 5 bases and V by 3 bases; bases with no gene match: 12. The germline V gene has CDR1 SGHRS and CDR2 YFSETQ. This CDR3 spans 16 amino acids.

CDR3 sequence reads: CATSEDDRRLAGWMNTEAFF. CDR3 DNA: TGTGCCACCAGTGAGGACGACCGGAGACTAGCGGGATGGATGAACACTGAAGCTTTCTTT. This chain connects TRBV24-1 to TRBJ1-1, with no clear D. Germline V gene data show CDR1 as KGHDR and CDR2 as SFDVKD. V lost 4 bases and J lost 0, with 26 bases in between. This CDR3 has 20 amino acids.

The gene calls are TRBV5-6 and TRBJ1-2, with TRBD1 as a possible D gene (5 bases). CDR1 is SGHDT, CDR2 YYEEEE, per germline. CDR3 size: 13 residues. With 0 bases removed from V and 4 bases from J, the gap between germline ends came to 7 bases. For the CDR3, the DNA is TGTGCCAGCAGCTTGGACAGGCCCTATGGCTACACCTTC. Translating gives CASSLDRPYGYTF.

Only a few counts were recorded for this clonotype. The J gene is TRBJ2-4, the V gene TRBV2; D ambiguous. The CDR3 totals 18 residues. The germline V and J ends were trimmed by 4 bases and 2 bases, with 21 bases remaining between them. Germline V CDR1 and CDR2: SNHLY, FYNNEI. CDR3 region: CASSARPLVEKTKNIQYF. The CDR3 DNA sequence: TGTGCCAGCAGTGCCCGGCCTCTGGTAGAAAAAACCAAAAACATTCAGTACTTC. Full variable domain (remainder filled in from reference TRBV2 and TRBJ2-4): EPEVTQTPSHQVTQMGQEVILRCVPISNHLYFYWYRQILGQKVEFLVSFYNNEISEKSEIFDDQFSVERPDGSNFTLKIRSTKLEDSAMYFCASSARPLVEKTKNIQYFGAGTRLSVL.

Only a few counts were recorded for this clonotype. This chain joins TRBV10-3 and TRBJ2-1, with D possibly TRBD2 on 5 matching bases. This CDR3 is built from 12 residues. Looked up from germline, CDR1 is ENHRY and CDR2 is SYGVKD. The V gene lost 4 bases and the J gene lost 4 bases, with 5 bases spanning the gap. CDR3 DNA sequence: TGTGCCATCAGTGGGGAGTACAATGAGCAGTTCTTC. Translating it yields CAISGEYNEQFF.

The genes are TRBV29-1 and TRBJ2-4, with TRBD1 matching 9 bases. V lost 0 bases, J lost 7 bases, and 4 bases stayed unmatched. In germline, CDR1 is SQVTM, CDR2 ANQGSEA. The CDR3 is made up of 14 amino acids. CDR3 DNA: TGCAGCGTTGAAGATCGGGGGACAGGGAACATTCAGTACTTC. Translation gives CSVEDRGTGNIQYF.

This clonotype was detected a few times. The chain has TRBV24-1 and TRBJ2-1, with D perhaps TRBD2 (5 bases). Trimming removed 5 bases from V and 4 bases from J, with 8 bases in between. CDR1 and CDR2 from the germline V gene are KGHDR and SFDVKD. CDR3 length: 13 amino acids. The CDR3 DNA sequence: TGTGCCACCAGTGGGTTAGCGTACAATGAGCAGTTCTTC. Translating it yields CATSGLAYNEQFF.

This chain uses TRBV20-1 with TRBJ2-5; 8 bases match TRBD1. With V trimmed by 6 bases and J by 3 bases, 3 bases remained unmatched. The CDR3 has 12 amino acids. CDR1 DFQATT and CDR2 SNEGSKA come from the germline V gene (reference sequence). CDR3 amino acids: CSASQGEETQYF. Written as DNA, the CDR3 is TGCAGTGCCTCACAGGGGGAAGAGACCCAGTACTTC.

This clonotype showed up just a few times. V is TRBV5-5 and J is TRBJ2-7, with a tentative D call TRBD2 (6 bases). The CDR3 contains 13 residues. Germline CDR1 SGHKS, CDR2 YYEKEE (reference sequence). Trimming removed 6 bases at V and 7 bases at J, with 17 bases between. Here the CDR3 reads CASNAVADEEQYF. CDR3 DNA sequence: TGTGCCAGCAATGCGGTAGCGGATGAGGAGCAGTACTTC.

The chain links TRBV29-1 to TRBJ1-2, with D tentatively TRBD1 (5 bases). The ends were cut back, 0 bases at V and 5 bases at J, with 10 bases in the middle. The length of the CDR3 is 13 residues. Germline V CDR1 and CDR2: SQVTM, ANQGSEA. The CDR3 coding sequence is TGCAGCGTTGAAGATTTGGGGGGTTATGGCTACACCTTC. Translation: CSVEDLGGYGYTF.

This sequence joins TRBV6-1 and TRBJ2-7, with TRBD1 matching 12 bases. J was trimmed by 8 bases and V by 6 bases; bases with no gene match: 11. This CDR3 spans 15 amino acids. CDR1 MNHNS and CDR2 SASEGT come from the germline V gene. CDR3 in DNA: TGTGCCAGCAGGCGAACCGGGACAGGGGGCGGAAAGCAGTACTTC. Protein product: CASRRTGTGGGKQYF.

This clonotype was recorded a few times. CDR3 sequence (DNA): TGCGCCAGCAGGCGGGACAGCCCCTACGAGCAGTACTTC. Residues: CASRRDSPYEQYF. The chain carries TRBV5-1 and TRBJ2-7; D is possibly TRBD1 (7 bases). This CDR3 is built from 13 residues. V lost 5 bases to trimming and J lost 2 bases, with 11 bases between them. Germline V gene data show CDR1 as SGHRS and CDR2 as YFSETQ.